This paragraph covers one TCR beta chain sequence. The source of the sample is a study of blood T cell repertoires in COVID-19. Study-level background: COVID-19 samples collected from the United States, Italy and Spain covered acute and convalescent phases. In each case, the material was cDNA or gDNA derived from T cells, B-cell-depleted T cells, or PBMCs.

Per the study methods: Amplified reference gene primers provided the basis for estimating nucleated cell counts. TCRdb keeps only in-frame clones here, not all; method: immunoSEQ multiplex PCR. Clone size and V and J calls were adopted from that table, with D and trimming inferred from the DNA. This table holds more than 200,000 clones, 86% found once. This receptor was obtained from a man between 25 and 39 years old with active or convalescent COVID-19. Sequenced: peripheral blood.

DNA of the CDR3: TGTGCCAGCAGGCGGGGGCACGGGAGGAACTCGGGCACTGAAGCTTTCTTT. It encodes CASRRGHGRNSGTEAFF. The chain couples TRBV27 to TRBJ1-1; D is perhaps TRBD1 (6 bases). Germline CDR1 is MNHEY and CDR2 is SMNVEV (reference sequence). Trimming cost V 6 bases and J 4 bases, with 24 bases left between them. CDR3 length: 17 residues.